This TCR beta chain was recovered during a study of T cell changes during pregnancy in multiple sclerosis. In this sample, this clone turned up a few times. A junction end diverges from the germline sequence, so it may reflect a read error. This table comes from immunoSEQ multiplex PCR, and its TCRdb copy is limited to in-frame clones, with some not included. The data hold 45,000 to 70,000 clones, with roughly 90% observed a single time. The CDR3 spans 17 residues. CDR1 is SSHAT, CDR2 FNYEAQ, per germline (reference sequence). The chain has TRBV7-7 and TRBJ1-4; a possible D gene is TRBD1 (5 bases). The clonotype was recovered from a female donor in good health, enrolled as a control in a pregnancy study. The specimen comprised CD4+ T cells from peripheral blood mononuclear cells, sampled after pregnancy. The CDR3 coding sequence is TGTGCTAGCAGACACCCCTGGGCGGGGGAAGTTAATGAAAAACTGTTTTTT. This gives the protein CASRHPWAGEVNEKLFF.